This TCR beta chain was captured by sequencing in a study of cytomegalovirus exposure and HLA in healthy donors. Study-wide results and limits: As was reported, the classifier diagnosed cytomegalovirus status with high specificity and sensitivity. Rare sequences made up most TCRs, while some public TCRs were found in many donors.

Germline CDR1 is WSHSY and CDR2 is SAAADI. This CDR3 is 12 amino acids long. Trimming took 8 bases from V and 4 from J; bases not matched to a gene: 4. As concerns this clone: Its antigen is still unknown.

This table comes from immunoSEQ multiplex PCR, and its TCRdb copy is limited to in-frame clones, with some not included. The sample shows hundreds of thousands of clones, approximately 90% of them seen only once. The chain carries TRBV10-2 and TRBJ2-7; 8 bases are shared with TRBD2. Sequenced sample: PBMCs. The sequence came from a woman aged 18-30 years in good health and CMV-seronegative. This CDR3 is CASQAGGYEQYF. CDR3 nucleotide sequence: TGCGCCAGCCAGGCGGGGGGATACGAGCAGTACTTC.